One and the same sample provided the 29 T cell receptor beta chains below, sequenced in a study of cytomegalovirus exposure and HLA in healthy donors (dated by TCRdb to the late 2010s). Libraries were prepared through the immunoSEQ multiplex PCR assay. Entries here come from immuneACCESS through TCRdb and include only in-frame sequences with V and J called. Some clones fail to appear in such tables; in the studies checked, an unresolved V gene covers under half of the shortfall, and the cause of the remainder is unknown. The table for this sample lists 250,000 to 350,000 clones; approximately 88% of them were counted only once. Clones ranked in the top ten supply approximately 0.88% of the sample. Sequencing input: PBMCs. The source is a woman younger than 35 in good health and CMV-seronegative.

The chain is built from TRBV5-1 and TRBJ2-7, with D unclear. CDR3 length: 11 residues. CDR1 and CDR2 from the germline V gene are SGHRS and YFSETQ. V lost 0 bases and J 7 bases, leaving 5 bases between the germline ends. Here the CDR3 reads CASSLGAEQYF. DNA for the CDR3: TGCGCCAGCAGCTTGGGGGCAGAGCAGTACTTC.

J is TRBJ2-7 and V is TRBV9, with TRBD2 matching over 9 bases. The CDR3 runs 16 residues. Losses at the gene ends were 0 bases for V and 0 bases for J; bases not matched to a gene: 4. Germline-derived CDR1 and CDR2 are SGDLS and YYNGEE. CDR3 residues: CASSVGSGRTSYEQYF. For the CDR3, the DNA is TGTGCCAGCAGCGTAGGAAGCGGGAGGACCTCCTACGAGCAGTACTTC.

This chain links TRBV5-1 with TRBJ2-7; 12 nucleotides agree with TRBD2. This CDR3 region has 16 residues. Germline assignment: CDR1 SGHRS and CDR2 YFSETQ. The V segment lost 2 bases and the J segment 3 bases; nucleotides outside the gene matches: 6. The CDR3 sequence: CASSLPLAGGNYEQYF. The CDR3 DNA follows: TGCGCCAGCAGCTTACCTCTAGCGGGAGGGAACTACGAGCAGTACTTC. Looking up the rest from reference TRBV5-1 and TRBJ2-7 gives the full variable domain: KAGVTQTPRYLIKTRGQQVTLSCSPISGHRSVSWYQQTPGQGLQFLFEYFSETQRNKGNFPGRFSGRQFSNSRSEMNVSTLELGDSALYLCASSLPLAGGNYEQYFGPGTRLTVT.

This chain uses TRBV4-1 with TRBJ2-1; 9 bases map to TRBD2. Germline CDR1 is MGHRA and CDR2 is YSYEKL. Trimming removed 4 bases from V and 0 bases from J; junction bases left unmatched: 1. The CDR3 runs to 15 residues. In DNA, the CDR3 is TGCGCCAGCAGCCGGCGGGAGGGCTCCTACAATGAGCAGTTCTTC. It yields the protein CASSRREGSYNEQFF.

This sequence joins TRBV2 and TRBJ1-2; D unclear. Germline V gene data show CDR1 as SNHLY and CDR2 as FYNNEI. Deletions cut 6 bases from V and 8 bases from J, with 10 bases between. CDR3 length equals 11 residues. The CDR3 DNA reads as TGTGCCAGCAGAGGAGGGAGCGGCTACACCTTC. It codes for CASRGGSGYTF.

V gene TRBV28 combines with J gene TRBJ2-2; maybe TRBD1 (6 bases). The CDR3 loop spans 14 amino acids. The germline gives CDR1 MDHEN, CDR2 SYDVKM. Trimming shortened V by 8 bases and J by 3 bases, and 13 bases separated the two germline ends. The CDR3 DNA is TGTGCCAGCGAGAGCACAGGGTACACCGGGGAGCTGTTTTTT. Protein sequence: CASESTGYTGELFF.

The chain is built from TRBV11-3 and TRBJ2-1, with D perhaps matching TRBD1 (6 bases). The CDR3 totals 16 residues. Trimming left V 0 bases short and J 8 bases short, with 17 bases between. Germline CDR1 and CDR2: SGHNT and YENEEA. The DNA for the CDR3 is TGTGCCAGCAGCTTAGATGTCTCACAGGGATTTGATGAGCAGTTCTTC. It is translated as CASSLDVSQGFDEQFF.

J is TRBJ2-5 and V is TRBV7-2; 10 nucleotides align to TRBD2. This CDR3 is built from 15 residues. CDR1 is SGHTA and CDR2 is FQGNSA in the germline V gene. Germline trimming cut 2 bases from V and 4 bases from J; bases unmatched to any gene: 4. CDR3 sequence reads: CASSLLAGVGETQYF. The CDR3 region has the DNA TGTGCCAGCAGCTTACTAGCGGGAGTAGGAGAGACCCAGTACTTC.

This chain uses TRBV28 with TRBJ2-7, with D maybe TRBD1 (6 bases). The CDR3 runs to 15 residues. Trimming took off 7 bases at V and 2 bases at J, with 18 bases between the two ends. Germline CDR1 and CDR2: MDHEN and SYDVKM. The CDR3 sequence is CASTLMGTPAYEQYF. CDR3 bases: TGTGCCAGCACCCTTATGGGGACACCAGCCTACGAGCAGTACTTC.

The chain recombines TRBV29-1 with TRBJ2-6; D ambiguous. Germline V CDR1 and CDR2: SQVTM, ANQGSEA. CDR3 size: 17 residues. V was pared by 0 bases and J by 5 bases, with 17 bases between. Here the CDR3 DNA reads TGCAGCGTTGAAGATCTTCACAGTTTGGTATGGGCCAACGTCCTGACTTTC. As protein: CSVEDLHSLVWANVLTF.

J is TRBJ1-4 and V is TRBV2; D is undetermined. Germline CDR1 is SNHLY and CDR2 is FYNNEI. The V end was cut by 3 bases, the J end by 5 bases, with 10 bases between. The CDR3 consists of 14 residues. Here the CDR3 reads CASSEGSWNEKLFF. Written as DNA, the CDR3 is TGTGCCAGCAGTGAGGGCAGTTGGAATGAAAAACTGTTTTTT.

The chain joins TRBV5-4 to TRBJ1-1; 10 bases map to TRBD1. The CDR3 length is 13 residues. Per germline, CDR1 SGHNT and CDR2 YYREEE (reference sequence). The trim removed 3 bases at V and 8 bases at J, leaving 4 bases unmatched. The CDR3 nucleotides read TGTGCCAGCAGCTGGAGACAGGGGGCCGAAGCTTTCTTT. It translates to CASSWRQGAEAFF.

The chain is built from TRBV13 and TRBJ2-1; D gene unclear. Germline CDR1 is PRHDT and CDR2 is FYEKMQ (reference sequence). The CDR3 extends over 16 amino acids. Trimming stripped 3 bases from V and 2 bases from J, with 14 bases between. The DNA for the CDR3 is TGTGCCAGCAGCTTTAGAACTTCAAACCCCTACAATGAGCAGTTCTTC. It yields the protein CASSFRTSNPYNEQFF.

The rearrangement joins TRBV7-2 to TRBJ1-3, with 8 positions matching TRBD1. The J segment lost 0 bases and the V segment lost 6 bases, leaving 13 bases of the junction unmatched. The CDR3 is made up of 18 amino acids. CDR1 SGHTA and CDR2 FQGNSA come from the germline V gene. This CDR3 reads CASSPRTGLQDSGNTIYF. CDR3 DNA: TGTGCCAGCAGTCCACGGACAGGGCTTCAAGACTCTGGAAACACCATATATTTT.

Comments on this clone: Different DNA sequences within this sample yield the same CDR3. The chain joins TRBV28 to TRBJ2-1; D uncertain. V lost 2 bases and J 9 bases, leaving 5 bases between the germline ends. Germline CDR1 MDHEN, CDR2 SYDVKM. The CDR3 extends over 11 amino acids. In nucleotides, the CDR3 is TGTGCCAGCAGTTTAGGCAGTGAGCAGTTCTTC. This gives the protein CASSLGSEQFF.

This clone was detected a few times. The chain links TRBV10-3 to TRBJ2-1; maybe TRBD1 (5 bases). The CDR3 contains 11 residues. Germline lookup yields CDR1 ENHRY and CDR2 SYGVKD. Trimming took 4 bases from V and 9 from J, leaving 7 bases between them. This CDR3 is CAISGGREQFF. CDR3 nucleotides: TGTGCCATCAGTGGGGGCCGTGAGCAGTTCTTC.

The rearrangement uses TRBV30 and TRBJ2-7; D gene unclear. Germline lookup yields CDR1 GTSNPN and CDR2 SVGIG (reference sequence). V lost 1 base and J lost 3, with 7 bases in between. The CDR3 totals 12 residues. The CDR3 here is CAWSAGNYEQYF. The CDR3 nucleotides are TGTGCCTGGAGTGCAGGCAACTACGAGCAGTACTTC.

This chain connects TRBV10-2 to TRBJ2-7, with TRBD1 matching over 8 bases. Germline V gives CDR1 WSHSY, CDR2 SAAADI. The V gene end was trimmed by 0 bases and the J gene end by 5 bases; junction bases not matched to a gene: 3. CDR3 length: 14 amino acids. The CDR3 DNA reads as TGCGCCAGCAGTGAGTCGGTCAGGGGGCACGAGCAGTACTTC. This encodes CASSESVRGHEQYF.

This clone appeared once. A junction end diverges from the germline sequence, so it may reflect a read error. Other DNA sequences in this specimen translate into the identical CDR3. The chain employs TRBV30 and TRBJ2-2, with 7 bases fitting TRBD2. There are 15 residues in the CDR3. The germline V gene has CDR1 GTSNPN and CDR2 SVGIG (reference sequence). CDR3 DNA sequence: TGTGCCTGGAGTGTAGTGTCGGGGGGTACCGGGAAGCTGTTTTTT. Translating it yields CAWSVVSGGTGKLFF.

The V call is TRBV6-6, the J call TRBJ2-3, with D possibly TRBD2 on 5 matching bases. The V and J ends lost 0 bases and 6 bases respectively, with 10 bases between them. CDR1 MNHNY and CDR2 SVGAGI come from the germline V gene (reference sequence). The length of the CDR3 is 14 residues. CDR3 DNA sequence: TGTGCCAGCAGTTACTCGCGAGGGTCCGATACGCAGTATTTT. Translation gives CASSYSRGSDTQYF.

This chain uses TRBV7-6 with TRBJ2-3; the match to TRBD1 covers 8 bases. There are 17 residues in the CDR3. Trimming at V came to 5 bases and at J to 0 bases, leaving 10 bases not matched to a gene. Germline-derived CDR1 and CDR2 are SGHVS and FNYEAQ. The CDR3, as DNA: TGTGCCAGCAGCGTCCCACCGGGACAGGAAAGCACAGATACGCAGTATTTT. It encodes CASSVPPGQESTDTQYF.

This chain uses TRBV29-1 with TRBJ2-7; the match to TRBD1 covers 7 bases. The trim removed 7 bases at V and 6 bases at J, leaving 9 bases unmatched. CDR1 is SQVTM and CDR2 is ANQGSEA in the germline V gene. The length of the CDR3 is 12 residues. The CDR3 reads CSARQGTGEQYF. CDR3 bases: TGCAGCGCCCGACAGGGTACGGGCGAGCAGTACTTC.

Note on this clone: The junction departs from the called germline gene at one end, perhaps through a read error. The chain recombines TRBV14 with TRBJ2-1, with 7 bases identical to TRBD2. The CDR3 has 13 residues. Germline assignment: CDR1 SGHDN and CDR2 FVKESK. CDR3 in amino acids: CASSPASGRHPVF. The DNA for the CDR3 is TGTGCCAGCAGCCCCGCTAGCGGTCGCCACCCGGTCTTC.

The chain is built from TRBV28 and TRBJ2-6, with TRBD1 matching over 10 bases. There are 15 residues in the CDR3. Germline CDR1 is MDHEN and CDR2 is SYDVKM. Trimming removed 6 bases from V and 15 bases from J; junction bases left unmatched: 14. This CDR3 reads CASSRQGASHASLTF. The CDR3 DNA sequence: TGTGCCAGCAGCCGACAGGGGGCCTCTCATGCGTCCCTGACTTTC.

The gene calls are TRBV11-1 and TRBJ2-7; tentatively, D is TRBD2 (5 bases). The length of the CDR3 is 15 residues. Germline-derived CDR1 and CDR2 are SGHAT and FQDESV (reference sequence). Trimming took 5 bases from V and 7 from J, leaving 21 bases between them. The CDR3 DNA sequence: TGTGCCAGCAGCCTTAATTCGGGGTCCCTAGGGGAGCAGTACTTC. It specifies CASSLNSGSLGEQYF.

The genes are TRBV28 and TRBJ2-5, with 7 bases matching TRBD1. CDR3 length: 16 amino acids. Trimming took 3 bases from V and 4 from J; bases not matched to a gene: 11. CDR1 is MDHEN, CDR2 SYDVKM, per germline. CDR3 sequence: CASSFGWQGEGETQYF. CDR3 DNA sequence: TGTGCCAGCAGTTTTGGTTGGCAGGGGGAAGGAGAGACCCAGTACTTC.

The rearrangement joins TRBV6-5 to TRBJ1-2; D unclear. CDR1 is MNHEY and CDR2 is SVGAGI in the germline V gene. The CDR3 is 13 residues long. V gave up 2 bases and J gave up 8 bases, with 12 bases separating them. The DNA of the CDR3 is TGTGCCAGCAGTTACGGGTTCGGAGGCGGCTACACCTTC. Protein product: CASSYGFGGGYTF.

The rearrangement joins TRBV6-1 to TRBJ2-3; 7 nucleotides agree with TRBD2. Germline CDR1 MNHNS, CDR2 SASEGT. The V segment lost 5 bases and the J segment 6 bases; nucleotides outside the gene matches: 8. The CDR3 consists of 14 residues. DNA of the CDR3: TGTGCCAGCAGTTTTAGCGGGCCGGCGGATACGCAGTATTTT. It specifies CASSFSGPADTQYF.

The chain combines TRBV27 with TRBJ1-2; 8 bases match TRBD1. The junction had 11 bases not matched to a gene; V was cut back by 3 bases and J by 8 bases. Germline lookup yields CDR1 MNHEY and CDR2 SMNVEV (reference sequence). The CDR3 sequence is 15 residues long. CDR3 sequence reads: CASSLAQGAFNGYTF. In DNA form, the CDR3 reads TGTGCCAGCAGTTTGGCCCAGGGGGCCTTTAACGGCTACACCTTC.